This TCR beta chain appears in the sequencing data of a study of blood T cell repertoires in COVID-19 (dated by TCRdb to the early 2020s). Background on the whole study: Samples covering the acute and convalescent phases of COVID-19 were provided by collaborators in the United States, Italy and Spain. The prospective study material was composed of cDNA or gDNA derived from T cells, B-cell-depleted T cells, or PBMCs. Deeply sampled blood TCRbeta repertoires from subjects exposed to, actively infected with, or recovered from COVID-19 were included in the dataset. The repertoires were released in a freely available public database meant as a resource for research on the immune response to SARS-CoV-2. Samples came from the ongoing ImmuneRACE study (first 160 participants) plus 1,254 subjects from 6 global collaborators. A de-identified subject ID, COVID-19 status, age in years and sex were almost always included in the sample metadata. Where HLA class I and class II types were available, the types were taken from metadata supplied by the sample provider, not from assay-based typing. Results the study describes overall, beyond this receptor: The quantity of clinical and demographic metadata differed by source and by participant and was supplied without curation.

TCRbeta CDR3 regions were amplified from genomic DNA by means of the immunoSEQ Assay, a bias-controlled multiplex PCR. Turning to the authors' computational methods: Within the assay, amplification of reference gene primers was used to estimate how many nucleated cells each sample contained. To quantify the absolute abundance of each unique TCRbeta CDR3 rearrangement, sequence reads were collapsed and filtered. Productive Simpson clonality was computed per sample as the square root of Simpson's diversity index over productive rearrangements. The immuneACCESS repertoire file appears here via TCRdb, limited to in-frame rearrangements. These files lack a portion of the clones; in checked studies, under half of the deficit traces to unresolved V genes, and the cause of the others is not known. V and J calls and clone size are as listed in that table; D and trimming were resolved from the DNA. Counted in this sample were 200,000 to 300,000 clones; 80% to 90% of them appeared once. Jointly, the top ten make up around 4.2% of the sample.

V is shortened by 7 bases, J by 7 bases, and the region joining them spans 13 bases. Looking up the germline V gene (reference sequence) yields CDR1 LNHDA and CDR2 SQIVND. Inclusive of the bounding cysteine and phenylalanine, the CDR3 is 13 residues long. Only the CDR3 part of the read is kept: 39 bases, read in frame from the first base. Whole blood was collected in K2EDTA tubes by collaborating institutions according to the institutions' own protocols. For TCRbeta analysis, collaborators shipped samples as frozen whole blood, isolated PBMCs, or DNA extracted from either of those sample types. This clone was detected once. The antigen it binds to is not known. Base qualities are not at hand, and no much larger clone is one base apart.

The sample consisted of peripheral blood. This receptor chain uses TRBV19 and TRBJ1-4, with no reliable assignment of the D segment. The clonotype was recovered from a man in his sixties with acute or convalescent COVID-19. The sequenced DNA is TGTGCCAGTACGGGGTCGATGGCTGAAAAACTGTTTTTT. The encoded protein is CASTGSMAEKLFF.